Shown below are 14 T cell receptor beta chains from a single sample sequenced in a study of T-cell memory formation after mild COVID-19. TCRdb processed the 5' RACE reads anew with MiXCR; each CDR3 protein has one entry. The sample includes hundreds of thousands of distinct CDR3 sequences, approximately 15% seen only once; the top ten take roughly 22%. The sample taken for sequencing was PBMCs or a T cell subset sorted from them (not recorded which). The source of these receptors is a young man who had mild COVID-19 (a few samples of this study predate the infection). Cell type and time point are not known.

The V and J genes are TRBV18 and TRBJ2-7; TRBD1 agrees at 7 bases. The CDR3 spans 13 residues. V lost 1 base and J lost 5; bases outside the gene matches: 2. Per germline, CDR1 KGHSH and CDR2 LQKENI. CDR3 in amino acids: CASSPRDSHEQYV. In DNA, the CDR3 is TGTGCCAGCTCACCACGGGACAGCCACGAGCAGTACGTC.

This clonotype showed up just a few times. This chain joins TRBV3-1 and TRBJ2-1, with 7 bases aligning to TRBD2. CDR1 LGHDT and CDR2 YNNKEL come from the germline V gene (reference sequence). V dropped 2 bases and J dropped 8; count of bases not matched to a gene: 15. CDR3 size: 17 residues. The CDR3 loop is CASSQPMGRVKWDEQFF. CDR3 nucleotides: TGTGCCAGCAGCCAACCGATGGGGAGGGTTAAATGGGATGAGCAGTTCTTC.

There are a few counts of this clonotype. The chain employs TRBV4-1 and TRBJ1-5; D remains ambiguous. Germline lookup yields CDR1 MGHRA and CDR2 YSYEKL. This CDR3 is built from 14 residues. V shed 2 bases and J shed 1 base, with 6 bases lying between them. Here the CDR3 reads CASSQRVSNQPQHF. In DNA form, the CDR3 reads TGCGCCAGCAGCCAAAGGGTGAGCAATCAGCCCCAGCATTTT.

This clonotype was picked up a small number of times. This chain connects TRBV20-1 to TRBJ2-1, with TRBD2 matching 10 bases. After removal of 0 bases from V and 7 bases from J, the junction contained 9 bases not matched to a gene. The length of the CDR3 is 16 residues. Per the germline V gene, CDR1 is DFQATT and CDR2 is SNEGSKA (reference sequence). In DNA form, the CDR3 reads TGCAGTGCTAGAGATCTCGGGCTAGCGGGGGTGAATGAGCAGTTCTTC. Protein product: CSARDLGLAGVNEQFF.

The chain couples TRBV4-1 to TRBJ2-3; D gene uncertain. The V and J ends lost 7 bases and 5 bases respectively, with 13 bases between them. There are 13 residues in the CDR3. The germline CDR1 and CDR2 sequences are MGHRA and YSYEKL. In nucleotides, the CDR3 is TGCGCCAGCAAAGCTCCGTTCAAAGATACGCAGTATTTT. This sequence encodes CASKAPFKDTQYF.

This clonotype was picked up a small number of times. V is TRBV7-8 and J is TRBJ2-7; D perhaps matches TRBD1 (6 bases). The CDR3 totals 15 residues. Germline V gene sequence: CDR1 SGHVS, CDR2 FQNEAQ. V lost 7 bases to trimming and J lost 3 bases, with 19 bases between them. CDR3 sequence: CASTPGHFGGYEQYV. The CDR3 DNA reads TGTGCCAGCACCCCGGGACACTTCGGTGGCTACGAGCAGTACGTC.

At least ten counts were recorded for this clonotype. CDR3 DNA: TGTGCCAGCAGTTCCCAACAGGGGAGCGTGCAGTACTTC. This translates into CASSSQQGSVQYF. The V gene is TRBV12-3 or TRBV12-4, the J gene TRBJ2-7; TRBD1 aligns across 7 bases. With V trimmed by 4 bases and J by 9 bases, 9 bases remained unmatched. The CDR3 length is 13 residues.

The chain couples TRBV19 to TRBJ2-4; TRBD1 agrees at 7 bases. Germline V gene sequence: CDR1 LNHDA, CDR2 SQIVND (reference sequence). The CDR3 contains 14 residues. V was pared by 3 bases and J by 10 bases, with 9 bases of the junction left unmatched. CDR3 in amino acids: CASSMGQFTSIQYF. The CDR3 region has the DNA TGTGCCAGTAGTATGGGACAGTTTACCTCAATTCAGTACTTC.

This clonotype was observed a handful of times. The chain joins TRBV13 to TRBJ2-1; 10 nucleotides line up with TRBD2. Germline V gene lookup returns CDR1 PRHDT and CDR2 FYEKMQ (reference sequence). There are 16 residues in the CDR3. The V and J ends lost 1 base and 8 bases, in that order; junction bases with no gene match: 8. CDR3 amino acids: CASSLVALAGRDEQFF. The CDR3, as DNA: TGTGCCAGCAGCTTAGTCGCACTAGCGGGGAGAGATGAGCAGTTCTTC.

This clonotype was seen only a few times. The DNA for the CDR3 is TGTGCCTGGAGTGTAACAGGGCTTTTGGGTGGCTACACCTTC. Translation gives CAWSVTGLLGGYTF. This chain joins TRBV30 and TRBJ1-2, with D possibly TRBD1 on 6 matching bases. The CDR3 consists of 14 residues. The V gene lost 0 bases and the J gene lost 7 bases, with 15 bases spanning the gap. The germline CDR1 and CDR2 sequences are GTSNPN and SVGIG (reference sequence).

This clonotype was found a few times. The DNA of the CDR3 is TGTGCCAGCAGCCACCTTAGCGAGAAAAATGAGCAGTTCTTC. It is translated as CASSHLSEKNEQFF. The chain joins TRBV4-2 to TRBJ2-1; a weak D match, TRBD2 (5 bases). CDR1 and CDR2 (germline): LGHNA, YNFKEQ. Trimming took off 3 bases at V and 7 bases at J, with 13 bases between the two ends. The CDR3 is 14 residues long.

This clonotype has at least ten counts. This sequence joins TRBV5-1 and TRBJ2-7; 9 bases are a match to TRBD1. This CDR3 region has 14 residues. The junction had 5 bases not matched to a gene; V was cut back by 7 bases and J by 0 bases. The germline CDR1 and CDR2 sequences are SGHRS and YFSETQ. CDR3 amino acids: CASRGTGSSYEQYV. The CDR3 region has the DNA TGCGCCAGCCGCGGGACAGGGAGCTCCTACGAGCAGTACGTC.

This clonotype was counted many times. The chain uses TRBV7-2 and TRBJ2-6; TRBD1 agrees at 10 bases. V shed 1 base, J shed 3 bases, and the junction held 3 bases outside the gene matches. Germline values: CDR1 SGHTA, CDR2 FQGNSA. The CDR3 runs to 17 residues. The CDR3 is CASSLGQGANGANVLTF. The CDR3 nucleotides are TGTGCCAGCAGCTTAGGACAGGGGGCGAATGGGGCCAACGTCCTGACTTTC.

V gene TRBV5-6 combines with J gene TRBJ2-7; perhaps TRBD2 as D (5 bases). Trimming took off 6 bases at V and 0 bases at J, with 16 bases between the two ends. Germline lookup yields CDR1 SGHDT and CDR2 YYEEEE. This CDR3 is 15 amino acids long. CDR3 residues: CASTLSGRVSYEQYF. The DNA for the CDR3 is TGTGCCAGCACCCTTTCGGGGAGAGTCTCCTACGAGCAGTACTTC.